A selection of T cell receptor beta chains follows, all from one sample in a study of cytomegalovirus exposure and HLA in healthy donors. Some clones are missing from TCRdb's copy, which holds only in-frame ones; the method was immunoSEQ multiplex PCR. Of 95,000 to 110,000 clones detected, 82% appear once; the ten largest clones hold less than 3.5%. The sequenced sample consisted of PBMCs. Receptors were obtained from a man younger than 45 in good health and CMV-seropositive. Each CDR3 is given with its conserved first and last residue. Each record gives: V gene, J gene, D gene, CDR3 length, clone size, CDR3 protein, CDR3 DNA. D genes are given only for firm matches. Clone sizes are given selectively: once, few, many, or a class where the clone is expanded.

>TRBV5-6|TRBJ2-1|TRBD2|15|.
CASSLAGGPHNEQFF
TGTGCCAGCAGCTTAGCGGGGGGGCCCCACAATGAGCAGTTCTTC
>TRBV6-1|TRBJ2-1|.|15|once
CASSARVMADNEQFF
TGTGCCAGCAGTGCCAGGGTGATGGCAGACAATGAGCAGTTCTTC
>TRBV7-8|TRBJ1-1|.|14|.
CASSLVVGNTEAFF
TGTGCCAGCAGCTTAGTTGTCGGGAACACTGAAGCTTTCTTT
>TRBV5-5|TRBJ1-2|TRBD1|14|.
CASSFSDRAHGYTF
TGTGCCAGCAGCTTTTCCGACAGGGCCCACGGCTACACCTTC
>TRBV30|TRBJ2-6|.|12|.
CAWISGANGLTF
TGTGCCTGGATATCTGGGGCCAACGGCCTGACTTTC
>TRBV5-1|TRBJ2-5|TRBD2|17|.
CASSLEGLAGYQETQYF
TGCGCCAGCAGCTTGGAGGGACTAGCGGGGTACCAAGAGACCCAGTACTTC
>TRBV6-1|TRBJ1-2|.|16|.
CASSGMAQGSNYGYTF
TGTGCCAGCAGTGGGATGGCGCAGGGTAGTAACTATGGCTACACCTTC
>TRBV9|TRBJ1-1|.|15|.
CASSVSGSLSTEAFF
TGTGCCAGCAGCGTCAGCGGGAGTTTAAGTACTGAAGCTTTCTTT
>TRBV5-4|TRBJ2-5|TRBD2|15|.
CASSFIRLAPETQYF
TGTGCCAGCAGCTTTATTCGACTAGCCCCCGAGACCCAGTACTTC
>TRBV19|TRBJ1-5|.|13|many
CASSIVGGQPQHF
TGTGCCAGTAGTATAGTGGGAGGACAGCCCCAGCATTTT
>TRBV7-9|TRBJ2-2|.|13|.
CASSFRGGGELFF
TGTGCCAGCAGCTTCCGGGGTGGCGGGGAGCTGTTTTTT
>TRBV5-1|TRBJ2-4|.|14|once
CASSLGSAENIQYF
TGCGCCAGCAGCCTCGGGAGCGCAGAAAACATTCAGTACTTC
>TRBV19|TRBJ1-2|TRBD1|13|.
CASSGDRDYGYTF
TGTGCCAGTAGTGGAGACAGGGATTATGGCTACACCTTC
>TRBV5-1|TRBJ2-7|TRBD1|13|.
CASSSGTGYEQYF
TGCGCCAGCAGCTCCGGGACAGGTTACGAGCAGTACTTC
>TRBV7-6|TRBJ1-3|.|15|.
CASSLIAQGTNTIYF
TGTGCCAGCAGCTTAATCGCACAGGGAACGAACACCATATATTTT
>TRBV9|TRBJ1-2|.|15|.
CASSVVGGDLSGYTF
TGTGCCAGCAGCGTAGTGGGGGGGGATTTGTCTGGCTACACCTTC
>TRBV11-1|TRBJ1-1|TRBD1|15|.
CASSFNRGAPTEAFF
TGTGCCAGCAGCTTCAACAGGGGCGCTCCGACTGAAGCTTTCTTT
>TRBV7-8|TRBJ1-2|.|16|once
CASSLTGLKSSYGYTF
TGTGCCAGCAGCTTAACGGGACTGAAGAGCTCCTATGGCTACACCTTC
>TRBV7-2|TRBJ1-1|.|16|once
CASTFLVVQEGTEAFF
TGTGCCAGCACCTTCCTGGTCGTACAGGAGGGAACTGAAGCTTTCTTT
>TRBV6-1|TRBJ2-1|TRBD2|14|few
CAAGGGAFNSEQFF
TGTGCTGCCGGCGGGGGGGCCTTTAATAGTGAGCAGTTCTTC
>TRBV27|TRBJ2-5|.|15|.
CAGSARGDSQETQYF
TGTGCCGGCAGTGCCCGCGGGGACAGCCAAGAGACCCAGTACTTC
>TRBV19|TRBJ2-3|TRBD2|13|.
CASTSGGVDTQYF
TGTGCCAGTACCAGCGGGGGCGTAGATACGCAGTATTTT
>TRBV12-5|TRBJ2-7|.|15|.
CASAPGLSSSYEQYF
TGTGCTAGTGCCCCAGGACTGTCGAGCTCCTACGAGCAGTACTTC
>TRBV10-3|TRBJ2-5|TRBD1|14|.
CAISDRGRVETQYF
TGTGCCATCAGTGACAGGGGGCGCGTAGAGACCCAGTACTTC
>TRBV6-1|TRBJ2-7|.|14|.
CASSPAEKLEQQYF
TGTGCCAGCAGTCCCGCGGAGAAGCTCGAGCAGCAGTACTTC
>TRBV14|TRBJ2-1|TRBD2|16|.
CASSRGLAGTYNEQFF
TGTGCCAGCAGCCGAGGACTAGCGGGGACCTACAATGAGCAGTTCTTC
>TRBV7-9|TRBJ2-1|.|14|.
CASSQTQGGNEQFF
TGTGCCAGCAGCCAAACACAGGGTGGCAATGAGCAGTTCTTC
>TRBV4-2|TRBJ2-5|TRBD2|17|.
CASSQVFGRGGEETQYF
TGTGCCAGCAGCCAAGTCTTCGGGCGGGGGGGCGAAGAGACCCAGTACTTC
>TRBV2|TRBJ1-2|.|11|.
CASRLVYGYTF
TGTGCCAGCAGGCTAGTCTATGGCTACACCTTC
>TRBV11-2|TRBJ1-1|.|11|.
CASSSTGEAFF
TGTGCCAGCAGCTCAACAGGGGAAGCTTTCTTT
>TRBV19|TRBJ1-5|.|13|.
CASSVDLSQPQHF
TGTGCCAGTAGTGTAGACCTTAGTCAGCCCCAGCATTTT
>TRBV19|TRBJ1-1|TRBD1|19|.
CASPGGSDRVDTENTEAFF
TGTGCCAGTCCCGGGGGAAGTGACAGGGTAGATACCGAAAACACTGAAGCTTTCTTT
>TRBV14|TRBJ1-5|.|14|.
CASSQAGAGQPQHF
TGTGCCAGCAGCCAAGCAGGGGCCGGTCAGCCCCAGCATTTT
>TRBV6-5|TRBJ2-1|.|15|.
CASKTHGGPLDEQFF
TGTGCCAGCAAAACGCACGGGGGGCCTCTGGATGAGCAGTTCTTC
>TRBV5-6|TRBJ2-3|TRBD2|18|once
CASSLNRRASGGTDTQYF
TGTGCCAGCAGCTTGAACAGGCGGGCTAGCGGGGGGACAGATACGCAGTATTTT
>TRBV5-4|TRBJ2-7|.|13|once
CASRNQGINEQYF
TGTGCCAGCCGTAATCAGGGGATCAACGAGCAGTACTTC